One and the same sample provided the 16 T cell receptor beta chains below, sequenced in a study of cytomegalovirus exposure and HLA in healthy donors. The primer mix had 60 Vbeta and 13 Jbeta primers. The assay was immunoSEQ multiplex PCR, and TCRdb's table has in-frame clones only and misses some. The sample consists of 110,000 to 150,000 clones, approximately 84% of them appearing once. The sample was PBMCs. These receptors originate from a woman aged 55-69 years in good health and CMV-seropositive.

The chain uses TRBV6-6 and TRBJ2-5, with D possibly TRBD1 on 6 matching bases. The CDR3 contains 16 residues. Germline V gene data show CDR1 as MNHNY and CDR2 as SVGAGI (reference sequence). V was clipped by 6 bases and J by 2 bases, with 19 bases between them. In DNA, the CDR3 is TGTGCCAGCAGGATCAACAGGGTTCTAGGTCAAGAGACCCAGTACTTC. It is translated as CASRINRVLGQETQYF.

The genes are TRBV6-6 and TRBJ2-1, with 8 bases matching TRBD1. The trim removed 5 bases at V and 4 bases at J, leaving 4 bases unmatched. The CDR3 length is 14 residues. The germline gives CDR1 MNHNY, CDR2 SVGAGI (reference sequence). Here the CDR3 reads CASSLGTGYNEQFF. The DNA for the CDR3 is TGTGCCAGCAGTCTGGGGACAGGTTACAATGAGCAGTTCTTC.

V and J are TRBV6-5 and TRBJ1-5; TRBD1 is a possible D gene (6 bases). V was cut by 6 bases and J by 5 bases, with 11 bases left in between. The CDR3 spans 13 residues. Germline V gene data show CDR1 as MNHEY and CDR2 as SVGAGI. The CDR3 is CASSQDSYQPQHF. CDR3 nucleotides: TGTGCCAGCAGCCAGGACAGTTATCAGCCCCAGCATTTT.

The rearrangement links TRBV7-2 to TRBJ2-3; TRBD2 matches 12 bases. J gave up 6 bases and V 5 bases, and 6 bases lay outside the gene matches. There are 15 residues in the CDR3. Germline V gene lookup returns CDR1 SGHTA and CDR2 FQGNSA. The CDR3 is CASSLSLAGGDTQYF. The CDR3 bases are TGTGCCAGCAGCCTTTCTCTAGCGGGAGGGGATACGCAGTATTTT.

The chain uses TRBV13 and TRBJ2-5, with D perhaps TRBD2 (5 bases). CDR3 length: 13 residues. Germline CDR1 reads PRHDT; CDR2 reads FYEKMQ (reference sequence). Trimming took 0 bases from V and 5 from J, leaving 7 bases between them. The CDR3 sequence is CASSLGWEETQYF. DNA of the CDR3: TGTGCCAGCAGCTTAGGGTGGGAGGAGACCCAGTACTTC.

V is TRBV5-8 and J is TRBJ2-5, with D tentatively TRBD1 (6 bases). From germline, CDR1 is SGHTS and CDR2 YDEGEE. This CDR3 comprises 14 residues. V gave up 3 bases and J gave up 1 base, with 10 bases separating them. In DNA, the CDR3 is TGTGCCAGCAGCTCCTGGACAGTCCAAGAGACCCAGTACTTC. This codes for CASSSWTVQETQYF.

The chain carries TRBV7-2 and TRBJ2-7, with D perhaps matching TRBD2 (5 bases). This CDR3 spans 16 amino acids. Trimming left V 5 bases short and J 4 bases short, with 21 bases between. The V gene's germline CDR1 is SGHTA and CDR2 FQGNSA. CDR3 sequence reads: CASSPALGGTRYEQYF. The CDR3, as DNA: TGTGCCAGCAGCCCAGCACTCGGAGGAACTAGGTACGAGCAGTACTTC.

This clone has a single count. This chain uses TRBV5-1 with TRBJ2-3; 7 positions agree with TRBD2. The V segment lost 4 bases and the J segment 1 base; nucleotides outside the gene matches: 9. CDR3 length: 16 residues. From germline, CDR1 is SGHRS and CDR2 YFSETQ. The chain's CDR3 is CASSRTRERGTDTQYF. CDR3 in DNA: TGCGCCAGCAGCCGCACGCGGGAGAGGGGCACAGATACGCAGTATTTT.

The chain carries TRBV30 and TRBJ2-5; 10 positions agree with TRBD2. The CDR3 totals 15 residues. J was trimmed by 3 bases and V by 1 base; bases with no gene match: 5. Germline CDR1 reads GTSNPN; CDR2 reads SVGIG (reference sequence). Here the CDR3 DNA reads TGTGCCTGGAGTGCTGGAACTAGCGGGAAAGAGACCCAGTACTTC. Amino acid sequence: CAWSAGTSGKETQYF.

The rearrangement links TRBV7-9 to TRBJ2-5; 7 bases are shared with TRBD1. The DNA end favors TRBJ2-7, so the J call may be wrong. Germline CDR1 reads SEHNR; CDR2 reads FQNEAQ (reference sequence). The CDR3 spans 13 residues. The CDR3 DNA reads TGTGCCAGCAGCTTCACAGGGGCGTACGAGCAGTACTTC. Its protein product is CASSFTGAYEQYF.

This clone was counted only a few times. The chain couples TRBV14 to TRBJ1-1; D might be TRBD1 (6 bases). The germline V gene encodes CDR1 SGHDN and CDR2 FVKESK. This CDR3 has 15 residues. Trimming removed 4 bases at V and 3 bases at J, with 15 bases between. CDR3 sequence (DNA): TGTGCCAGCAGCCTAACAGGGCTCCGGGACACTGAAGCTTTCTTT. It yields the protein CASSLTGLRDTEAFF.

The rearrangement uses TRBV30 and TRBJ2-7, with 7 bases lining up with TRBD1. This CDR3 is 14 amino acids long. From germline, CDR1 is GTSNPN and CDR2 SVGIG (reference sequence). With 5 bases clipped from V and 0 bases from J, the junction kept 7 bases outside the gene matches. CDR3: CAWGPGGSSYEQYF. The CDR3 coding sequence is TGTGCCTGGGGACCAGGGGGAAGCTCCTACGAGCAGTACTTC.

The chain recombines TRBV6-4 with TRBJ1-1, with 9 bases identical to TRBD1. The CDR3 consists of 15 residues. Trimming took 6 bases from V and 0 from J; bases not matched to a gene: 5. The germline CDR1 and CDR2 sequences are MRHNA and SNTAGT. For the CDR3, the DNA is TGTGCCAGCAGACGACAGGGGGACTTGAACACTGAAGCTTTCTTT. This gives the protein CASRRQGDLNTEAFF.

The chain uses TRBV18 and TRBJ1-5; 8 positions match TRBD1. This CDR3 contains 15 residues. Germline-derived CDR1 and CDR2 are KGHSH and LQKENI. Germline trimming cut 3 bases from V and 9 bases from J; bases unmatched to any gene: 10. The CDR3, as DNA: TGTGCCAGCTCACCCGACGGACAGGGTACAGGGCCCCAGCATTTT. Its protein is CASSPDGQGTGPQHF. Full variable domain (missing parts from reference TRBV18 and TRBJ1-5): NAGVMQNPRHLVRRRGQEARLRCSPMKGHSHVYWYRQLPEEGLKFMVYLQKENIIDESGMPKERFSAEFPKEGPSILRIQQVVRGDSAAYFCASSPDGQGTGPQHFGDGTRLSIL.

CDR3: CASSLGAGGTYEQYF. DNA of the CDR3: TGTGCCAGCAGCTTGGGGGCGGGAGGAACCTACGAGCAGTACTTC. The chain employs TRBV5-4 and TRBJ2-7; TRBD2 agrees at 8 bases. The CDR3 consists of 15 residues. V was clipped by 0 bases and J by 2 bases; unmatched bases: 4. The germline V gene has CDR1 SGHNT and CDR2 YYREEE (reference sequence).

The genes are TRBV7-3 and TRBJ1-1; a weak D match, TRBD1 (6 bases). The CDR3 consists of 13 residues. Trimming took 4 bases from V and 1 from J, leaving 7 bases between them. The V gene's germline CDR1 is SGHTA and CDR2 FQGTGA. The CDR3 DNA follows: TGTGCCAGCAGCTCACAGGGGAACACTGAAGCTTTCTTT. Amino acids: CASSSQGNTEAFF.